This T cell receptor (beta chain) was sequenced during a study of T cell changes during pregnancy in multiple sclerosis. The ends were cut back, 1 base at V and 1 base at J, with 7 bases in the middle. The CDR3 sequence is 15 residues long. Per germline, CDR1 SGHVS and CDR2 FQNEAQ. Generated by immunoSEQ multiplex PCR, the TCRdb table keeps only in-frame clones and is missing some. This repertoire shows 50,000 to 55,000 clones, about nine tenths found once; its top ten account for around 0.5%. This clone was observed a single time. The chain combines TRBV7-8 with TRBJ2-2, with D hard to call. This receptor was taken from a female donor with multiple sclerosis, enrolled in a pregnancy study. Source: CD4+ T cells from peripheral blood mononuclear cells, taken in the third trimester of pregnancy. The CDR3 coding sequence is TGTGCCAGCAGCTTAGACTCCGGGAACACCGGGGAGCTGTTTTTT. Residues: CASSLDSGNTGELFF.